The present entry profiles one TCR beta chain with its context. V shed 3 bases and J shed 3 bases, with 17 bases lying between them. Germline assignment: CDR1 DFQATT and CDR2 SNEGSKA (reference sequence). The CDR3 is 16 amino acids. This sample is part of a study of T-cell memory formation after mild COVID-19. One entry per CDR3 protein results from TCRdb running MiXCR on the 5' RACE reads. This sample carries 110,000 or so distinct CDR3 sequences, about a fifth of them seen once, and the ten largest clones take about 42%. This clonotype was obtained from a man between 18 and 29 years old who had mild COVID-19 (a few samples of this study predate the infection). Cell type and time point are not known. This chain links TRBV20-1 with TRBJ1-4; no reliable D call. What was sequenced was PBMCs or a T cell subset sorted from them (not recorded which). The CDR3 nucleotides are TGCAGTGCTAGTATAGCTCTAATGGAGGCTAATGAAAAACTGTTTTTT. This translates into CSASIALMEANEKLFF.